These 25 T cell receptor beta chains share one sample of origin, sequenced in a study of CD8 T cells in ankylosing spondylitis. MiXCR, run by TCRdb on the 5' RACE reads, gives a single entry per CDR3 protein. The table includes approximately 200,000 distinct CDR3 sequences, about 13% detected once. The specimen sequenced was blood, either unsorted or a sorted T cell fraction (not recorded which). The receptors were sampled from a male donor with ankylosing spondylitis or in good health (not recorded which).

J is TRBJ2-1 and V is TRBV20-1; possibly TRBD1 for D (6 bases). CDR3 size: 16 residues. V was clipped by 1 base and J by 3 bases, with 16 bases between them. The germline V gene has CDR1 DFQATT and CDR2 SNEGSKA (reference sequence). Here the CDR3 DNA reads TGCAGTGCTAGAGGAGGGACACAAATCTACTACAATGAGCAGTTCTTC. Translated, it gives CSARGGTQIYYNEQFF.

J is TRBJ2-2 and V is TRBV5-1, with D possibly being TRBD1 (5 bases). The germline V gene encodes CDR1 SGHRS and CDR2 YFSETQ. The V end lost 5 bases, the J end lost 0 bases, and 14 bases lay between the germline ends. The CDR3 runs to 16 residues. The CDR3 reads CASRGPYPSNTGELFF. CDR3 DNA sequence: TGCGCCAGCAGGGGGCCGTACCCTTCGAACACCGGGGAGCTGTTTTTT.

This clonotype was seen a handful of times. The V gene is TRBV14, the J gene TRBJ2-1; 13 bases map to TRBD2. With V trimmed by 2 bases and J by 6 bases, 4 bases remained unmatched. Germline V CDR1 and CDR2: SGHDN, FVKESK. The length of the CDR3 is 16 residues. Here the CDR3 DNA reads TGTGCCAGCAGCCAAACCGGACTAGCGGGAGCCAATGAGCAGTTCTTC. Protein sequence: CASSQTGLAGANEQFF.

The count of this clonotype is one. V gene TRBV20-1 combines with J gene TRBJ2-2, with D unresolved. The germline V and J ends were trimmed by 5 bases and 0 bases, with 7 bases remaining between them. Germline loops: CDR1 DFQATT, CDR2 SNEGSKA (reference sequence). This CDR3 has 13 residues. CDR3: CSAPAPNTGELFF. The CDR3 coding sequence is TGCAGTGCTCCGGCGCCGAACACCGGGGAGCTGTTTTTT.

This clonotype has a handful of counts. This chain links TRBV7-9 with TRBJ2-5, with 9 bases lining up with TRBD2. This CDR3 is built from 17 residues. The junction had 14 bases not matched to a gene; V was cut back by 4 bases and J by 5 bases. CDR1 SEHNR and CDR2 FQNEAQ come from the germline V gene (reference sequence). CDR3 nucleotides: TGTGCCAGCAGCTACCTGTATTCAGCGGGAGGAGGGGAGACCCAGTACTTC. Its translation: CASSYLYSAGGGETQYF.

There are a few counts of this clonotype. The V call is TRBV18, the J call TRBJ2-1, with a possible D match to TRBD1 (5 bases). V lost 8 bases and J lost 0, with 20 bases in between. The length of the CDR3 is 17 residues. Per germline, CDR1 KGHSH and CDR2 LQKENI. The CDR3 sequence: CASRPGRDPSSYNEQFF. The CDR3 DNA is TGTGCCAGCCGCCCGGGCAGGGATCCCAGCTCCTACAATGAGCAGTTCTTC.

This clonotype has at least ten counts. J is TRBJ2-7 and V is TRBV12-3 or TRBV12-4; D is possibly TRBD1 (6 bases). Trimming pared 5 bases from V and 3 bases from J, leaving 11 bases between. CDR3 length: 13 amino acids. The CDR3 spells CASSARGGYEQYF. In DNA, the CDR3 is TGTGCCAGCAGTGCCAGGGGTGGCTACGAGCAGTACTTC.

This clonotype was picked up a small number of times. This sequence joins TRBV30 and TRBJ2-1; D is ambiguous. The CDR3 length is 14 residues. V lost 0 bases, J lost 1 base, and 7 bases lay in between. Germline V gene lookup returns CDR1 GTSNPN and CDR2 SVGIG (reference sequence). CDR3: CAWSVAPSYNEQFF. The CDR3 nucleotides read TGTGCCTGGAGTGTAGCACCATCCTACAATGAGCAGTTCTTC.

This clonotype was counted between two and nine times. V usage is TRBV5-1 and J usage is TRBJ1-1, with 8 positions matching TRBD1. CDR3 size: 17 residues. Unmatched junction bases numbered 18, after V lost 3 bases and J lost 8 bases. The germline V gene encodes CDR1 SGHRS and CDR2 YFSETQ. The CDR3: CASSSPLKSTGQAEAFF. CDR3 nucleotides: TGCGCCAGCAGCTCACCCCTAAAATCCACGGGACAGGCAGAAGCTTTCTTT.

This chain joins TRBV6-1 and TRBJ2-1, with 7 bases that match TRBD2. The ends lost 6 bases at V and 2 bases at J; junction bases unmatched: 7. CDR3 size: 15 residues. The germline V gene encodes CDR1 MNHNS and CDR2 SASEGT. CDR3 DNA sequence: TGTGCCAGCAGCATGGGACTAACTACCTACAATGAGCAGTTCTTC. It translates to CASSMGLTTYNEQFF.

Only a few counts were recorded for this clonotype. The gene calls are TRBV7-2 and TRBJ1-1; D is undetermined. The CDR3 contains 14 residues. Germline loops: CDR1 SGHTA, CDR2 FQGNSA. The V end lost 5 bases, the J end lost 6 bases, and 16 bases lay between the germline ends. CDR3: CASSPLRVSAEAFF. Written as DNA, the CDR3 is TGTGCCAGCAGCCCCCTACGAGTATCTGCTGAAGCTTTCTTT. Combining the CDR3 with reference TRBV7-2 and TRBJ1-1 gives the whole variable domain GAGVSQSPSNKVTEKGKDVELRCDPISGHTALYWYRQSLGQGLEFLIYFQGNSAPDKSGLPSDRFSAERTGGSVSTLTIQRTQQEDSAVYLCASSPLRVSAEAFFGQGTRLTVV.

This clonotype was observed many times. The chain is built from TRBV12-3 or TRBV12-4 and TRBJ2-5; TRBD2 matches 8 bases. The CDR3 loop spans 13 amino acids. The V gene end was trimmed by 10 bases and the J gene end by 4 bases; junction bases not matched to a gene: 8. The CDR3 here is CATRLANGETQYF. In nucleotides, the CDR3 is TGTGCCACTCGACTAGCGAATGGAGAGACCCAGTACTTC.

This clonotype was found a few times. The V and J genes are TRBV6-1 and TRBJ1-2; 8 bases map to TRBD1. Germline CDR1 and CDR2: MNHNS and SASEGT. This CDR3 has 12 residues. Trimming removed 8 bases from V and 8 bases from J; junction bases left unmatched: 7. The CDR3 sequence is CASRQGLWGYTF. In nucleotides, the CDR3 is TGTGCCAGCCGACAGGGGCTGTGGGGCTACACCTTC.

This clonotype was picked up many times. The chain carries TRBV29-1 and TRBJ1-2, with D tentatively TRBD1 (5 bases). This CDR3 spans 15 amino acids. The germline V gene has CDR1 SQVTM and CDR2 ANQGSEA. V lost 3 bases and J 0 bases, leaving 14 bases between the germline ends. The CDR3 coding sequence is TGCAGCGTTGAGGGGGGAGCGGTAACTAACTATGGCTACACCTTC. Residues: CSVEGGAVTNYGYTF.

This chain connects TRBV4-1 to TRBJ2-1; weak D call: TRBD2 (6 bases). The CDR3 is 17 amino acids. V lost 3 bases, J lost 0 bases, and 15 bases lay in between. Germline V gives CDR1 MGHRA, CDR2 YSYEKL. As DNA, the CDR3 is TGCGCCAGCAGCCAGGACCCAGTCGGGAGCTCCTACAATGAGCAGTTCTTC. The encoded protein is CASSQDPVGSSYNEQFF.

This clonotype was found a few times. The chain recombines TRBV7-9 with TRBJ2-3; TRBD1 aligns across 7 bases. V trimming: 5 bases; J trimming: 3 bases; junction bases outside the gene matches: 8. Germline V gene data show CDR1 as SEHNR and CDR2 as FQNEAQ (reference sequence). The CDR3 spans 15 residues. The DNA for the CDR3 is TGTGCCAGCAGCCGACAGGGAATGAAAACAGATACGCAGTATTTT. Amino acid sequence: CASSRQGMKTDTQYF.

The V gene is TRBV7-6, the J gene TRBJ2-5; 10 bases are shared with TRBD1. This CDR3 is built from 15 residues. Trimming cost V 4 bases and J 4 bases; bases outside gene matches: 6. CDR1 and CDR2 from the germline V gene are SGHVS and FNYEAQ. CDR3 sequence (DNA): TGTGCCAGCAGCTCGTGGGACAGGGGAGGAGAGACCCAGTACTTC. Protein sequence: CASSSWDRGGETQYF.

This clonotype was counted many times. The gene calls are TRBV12-3 or TRBV12-4 and TRBJ1-1; D is undetermined. Trimming removed 5 bases at V and 6 bases at J, with 13 bases between. The CDR3 consists of 13 residues. DNA for the CDR3: TGTGCCAGCAGTCCCCCGGGCTTGGCTGAAGCTTTCTTT. It encodes CASSPPGLAEAFF.

J is TRBJ2-1 and V is TRBV30, with D unclear. The CDR3 has 14 residues. V gave up 0 bases and J gave up 6 bases, with 12 bases separating them. Germline V gives CDR1 GTSNPN, CDR2 SVGIG (reference sequence). CDR3 residues: CAWSVVAGANEQFF. DNA for the CDR3: TGTGCCTGGAGTGTGGTTGCCGGAGCCAATGAGCAGTTCTTC.

This clonotype has more than one count but fewer than ten. The J gene is TRBJ2-3, the V gene TRBV3-1; no firm D call. The CDR3 spans 12 residues. Deletions cut 4 bases from V and 4 bases from J, with 6 bases between. The germline gives CDR1 LGHDT, CDR2 YNNKEL (reference sequence). The CDR3, as DNA: TGTGCCAGCAGCCCCGTGTCAGATACGCAGTATTTT. Its translation is CASSPVSDTQYF.

The V gene is TRBV10-1, the J gene TRBJ2-1; tentatively, D is TRBD2 (6 bases). The CDR3 runs 18 residues. The ends were cut back, 3 bases at V and 9 bases at J, with 27 bases in the middle. The germline gives CDR1 WNHNN, CDR2 SYGVQD (reference sequence). The CDR3 sequence: CASSDPGGRGLSAREQFF. The CDR3 DNA reads as TGCGCCAGCAGTGATCCCGGGGGACGCGGCCTGTCGGCGCGTGAGCAGTTCTTC.

This clonotype was detected ten times or more. V usage is TRBV29-1 and J usage is TRBJ2-1; 13 bases agree with TRBD2. CDR3 length: 15 amino acids. Germline-derived CDR1 and CDR2 are SQVTM and ANQGSEA. V lost 6 bases and J lost 7; bases outside the gene matches: 9. CDR3: CSVVGLAGVPNEQFF. DNA of the CDR3: TGCAGCGTAGTAGGACTAGCGGGAGTTCCAAATGAGCAGTTCTTC.

This clonotype was counted a few times. The chain uses TRBV19 and TRBJ2-3, with TRBD1 matching 8 bases. The CDR3 spans 14 residues. In germline, CDR1 is LNHDA, CDR2 SQIVND (reference sequence). V gave up 9 bases and J gave up 3 bases; unmatched junction bases: 8. CDR3 sequence reads: CASRGRGRTDTQYF. The CDR3 nucleotides are TGTGCCAGCAGGGGCAGGGGGCGAACAGATACGCAGTATTTT.

V gene TRBV7-2 combines with J gene TRBJ1-3, with TRBD1 as a possible D gene (5 bases). V dropped 2 bases and J dropped 8 bases, with 10 bases sitting between them. Looked up from germline, CDR1 is SGHTA and CDR2 is FQGNSA. The CDR3 has 13 amino acids. The CDR3 coding sequence is TGTGCCAGCAGCTTAATGGGGGACCACACCATATATTTT. Encoded protein: CASSLMGDHTIYF.

The chain is built from TRBV5-1 and TRBJ1-4; D is unresolved. Germline V lookup: CDR1 SGHRS, CDR2 YFSETQ. This CDR3 region has 15 residues. Trimming removed 2 bases from V and 0 bases from J, with 8 bases in between. CDR3 coding DNA: TGCGCCAGCAGCTTCGAGTCAACAACTAATGAAAAACTGTTTTTT. As protein: CASSFESTTNEKLFF.